The 3 T cell receptor beta chains below all came from one sample that was sequenced in a study of glioma-infiltrating T cells after dendritic cell vaccination. Here immunoSEQ multiplex PCR was the method, and the copy in TCRdb shows in-frame clones only, minus some. Altogether approximately 100,000 clones are present, about four fifths being singletons, with the ten largest covering approximately 12%. This specimen was blood, taken before dendritic cell vaccination. The receptors come from a human donor with glioblastoma.

The chain joins TRBV5-4 to TRBJ2-3; 15 nucleotides agree with TRBD2. Per germline, CDR1 SGHNT and CDR2 YYREEE (reference sequence). The V segment lost 3 bases and the J segment 2 bases; nucleotides outside the gene matches: 7. The CDR3 contains 18 residues. CDR3 in amino acids: CASSWTGTSGGFTDTQYF. The CDR3 region has the DNA TGTGCCAGCAGCTGGACCGGGACTAGCGGGGGGTTCACAGATACGCAGTATTTT. Based on the CDR3 plus reference TRBV5-4 and TRBJ2-3, the full variable domain is ETGVTQSPTHLIKTRGQQVTLRCSSQSGHNTVSWYQQALGQGPQFIFQYYREEENGRGNFPPRFSGLQFPNYSSELNVNALELDDSALYLCASSWTGTSGGFTDTQYFGPGTRLTVL.

The V call is TRBV11-2, the J call TRBJ1-2; D unresolved. Trimming shortened V by 4 bases and J by 4 bases, and 19 bases separated the two germline ends. Germline values: CDR1 SGHAT, CDR2 FQNNGV. The CDR3 is 16 amino acids. In DNA, the CDR3 is TGTGCCAGCAGCTCAGTGGTCCAGCACAGAGTCTATGGCTACACCTTC. Residues: CASSSVVQHRVYGYTF.

This rearrangement joins TRBV27 to TRBJ2-1; 7 nucleotides line up with TRBD2. J gave up 2 bases and V 5 bases, and 3 bases lay outside the gene matches. From germline, CDR1 is MNHEY and CDR2 SMNVEV (reference sequence). The CDR3 totals 14 residues. The CDR3 reads CASSGGVTYNEQFF. In DNA, the CDR3 is TGTGCCAGCAGTGGGGGGGTGACCTACAATGAGCAGTTCTTC.